Only one count was recorded for the clone carrying this TCR beta chain. The record originates from a study of shared clonotypes between healthy human individuals. The repertoire was sequenced with immunoSEQ multiplex PCR; TCRdb's copy has only in-frame clones and lacks some. The repertoire holds some 2.3 million clones, about 92% seen once, with under 0.45% in the top ten. Sequencing was carried out using naive CD4+ T cells from PBMCs. The subset is: CD45RA+ positively selected. This TCR was sampled from a man in his late teens or twenties in good health. Some clones in this sample may be carry-over from other donors' samples.

CDR3 amino acids: CASSQRQDLTDIQYF. In DNA, the CDR3 is TGTGCCAGCAGCCAGAGACAGGACCTAACGGACATTCAGTACTTC. V is TRBV7-3 and J is TRBJ2-4; D is perhaps TRBD1 (6 bases). There are 15 residues in the CDR3. Looked up from germline, CDR1 is SGHTA and CDR2 is FQGTGA. Between the trimmed V and J ends, which lost 5 bases and 8 bases, there was a span of 19 bases.